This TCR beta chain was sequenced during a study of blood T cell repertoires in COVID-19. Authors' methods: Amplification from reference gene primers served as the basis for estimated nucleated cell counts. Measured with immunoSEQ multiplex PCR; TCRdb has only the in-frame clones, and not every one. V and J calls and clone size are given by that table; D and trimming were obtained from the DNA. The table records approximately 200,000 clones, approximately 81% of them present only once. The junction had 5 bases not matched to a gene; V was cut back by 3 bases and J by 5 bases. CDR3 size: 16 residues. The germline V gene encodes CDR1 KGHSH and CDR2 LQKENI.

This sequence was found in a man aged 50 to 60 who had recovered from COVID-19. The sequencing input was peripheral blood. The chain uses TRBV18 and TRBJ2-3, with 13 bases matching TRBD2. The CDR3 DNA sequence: TGTGCCAGCTCACCCGGACTAGCGGGAGTTCAAGATACGCAGTATTTT. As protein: CASSPGLAGVQDTQYF.